The 11 T cell receptor beta chains reported below all come from one sample, sequenced in a study of CD8 T cells in Susac syndrome. Random-hexamer reverse transcription was applied to about 0.5 to 1 ug RNA. TCRdb called the immunoSEQ multiplex PCR reads again in MiXCR, with one record for every CDR3 protein. This sample yields about 430,000 distinct CDR3 sequences, of which 75% to 90% are seen a single time; roughly 0.11% belongs to the top ten. The sequenced sample was CD8+ T cells from PBMCs. Every receptor here comes from a human donor with multiple sclerosis.

In the case of this clonotype: A junction end diverges from the germline sequence, so it may reflect a read error. The V and J genes are TRBV3-1 and TRBJ1-1; D unclear. This CDR3 is 15 amino acids long. Germline lookup yields CDR1 LGHDT and CDR2 YNNKEL (reference sequence). The CDR3 region is CASSQVTARNTEVFF. CDR3 in DNA: TGTGCCAGCAGCCAAGTAACAGCAAGGAACACTGAAGTTTTCTTT. The complete variable domain, with remaining parts taken from reference TRBV3-1 and TRBJ1-1, reads DTAVSQTPKYLVTQMGNDKSIKCEQNLGHDTMYWYKQDSKKFLKIMFSYNNKELIINETVPNRFSPKSPDKAHLNLHINSLELGDSAVYFCASSQVTARNTEVFFGQGTRLTVV.

This chain links TRBV15 with TRBJ2-1; 7 nucleotides align to TRBD2. J was trimmed by 4 bases and V by 5 bases; bases with no gene match: 8. Germline V gene sequence: CDR1 LNHNV, CDR2 YYDKDF (reference sequence). This CDR3 spans 15 amino acids. CDR3 sequence: CATSYGGSFYNEQFF. CDR3 DNA: TGTGCCACCAGCTACGGGGGGTCCTTTTACAATGAGCAGTTCTTC.

The rearrangement joins TRBV30 to TRBJ1-2; D is unresolved. The CDR3 contains 13 residues. Germline-derived CDR1 and CDR2 are GTSNPN and SVGIG (reference sequence). Trimming cost V 4 bases and J 4 bases, with 13 bases left between them. The CDR3 spells CAWTAKDTYGYTF. In nucleotides, the CDR3 is TGTGCCTGGACAGCAAAAGATACCTATGGCTACACCTTC.

The DNA of the CDR3 is TGTGCCAGCGGTACGAGGGGTCATCAGCCCCAGCATTTT. Its protein is CASGTRGHQPQHF. This sequence joins TRBV25-1 and TRBJ1-5; D is perhaps TRBD1 (5 bases). The germline V gene has CDR1 MGHDK and CDR2 SYGVNS. Trimming cost V 8 bases and J 5 bases, with 13 bases left between them. This CDR3 has 13 residues.

The chain has TRBV20-1 and TRBJ2-1, with D tentatively TRBD1 (5 bases). CDR3 length equals 12 residues. The germline V gene has CDR1 DFQATT and CDR2 SNEGSKA (reference sequence). The germline V and J ends were trimmed by 4 bases and 2 bases, with 6 bases remaining between them. The CDR3 is CSAKGPYNEQFF. The CDR3 DNA reads TGCAGTGCTAAGGGGCCCTACAATGAGCAGTTCTTC.

The count of this clonotype is one. The chain is built from TRBV27 and TRBJ1-1, with D uncertain. The CDR3 covers 13 residues. With 2 bases removed from V and 3 bases from J, the gap between germline ends came to 7 bases. Per the germline V gene, CDR1 is MNHEY and CDR2 is SMNVEV (reference sequence). The CDR3 here is CASSLAQDTEAFF. The CDR3 nucleotides are TGTGCCAGCAGTTTAGCTCAGGACACTGAAGCTTTCTTT.

The rearrangement joins TRBV5-1 to TRBJ1-1; 7 bases agree with TRBD1. From germline, CDR1 is SGHRS and CDR2 YFSETQ. The V segment lost 3 bases and the J segment 5 bases; nucleotides outside the gene matches: 19. The CDR3 has 18 amino acids. CDR3 loop: CASSSTPPDREGSTEAFF. In DNA, the CDR3 is TGCGCCAGCAGCTCGACCCCACCAGACAGGGAAGGGAGTACTGAAGCTTTCTTT.

CDR3 sequence (DNA): TGCGCCAGCAGCCGCCTCGACGAGGCCAACACTGAAGCTTTCTTT. This codes for CASSRLDEANTEAFF. This chain uses TRBV4-1 with TRBJ1-1; D is uncertain. Germline assignment: CDR1 MGHRA and CDR2 YSYEKL. With 4 bases removed from V and 2 bases from J, the gap between germline ends came to 14 bases. CDR3 size: 15 residues.

The chain has TRBV6-5 and TRBJ1-1, with TRBD1 identical over 9 bases. Germline values: CDR1 MNHEY, CDR2 SVGAGI. The V gene end was trimmed by 4 bases and the J gene end by 0 bases; junction bases not matched to a gene: 9. The CDR3 consists of 17 residues. The CDR3 loop is CASSSGGQGWMNTEAFF. The CDR3 coding sequence is TGTGCCAGCAGTTCGGGGGGACAGGGCTGGATGAACACTGAAGCTTTCTTT.

This clonotype showed up just a few times. The chain employs TRBV29-1 and TRBJ2-7, with 8 bases fitting TRBD1. Germline assignment: CDR1 SQVTM and CDR2 ANQGSEA. V shed 4 bases, J shed 1 base, and the junction held 3 bases outside the gene matches. The CDR3 covers 13 residues. The CDR3 DNA reads as TGCAGCGTTGGCACAGGGGGGTCCTACGAGCAGTACTTC. Translating it yields CSVGTGGSYEQYF.

The CDR3 DNA reads as TGTGCCAGCAGTTCAAGAGCCGGGACAGGGGCCTACGAGCAGTACTTC. The encoded protein is CASSSRAGTGAYEQYF. The chain has TRBV28 and TRBJ2-7, with 10 positions matching TRBD1. J gave up 2 bases and V 4 bases, and 8 bases lay outside the gene matches. There are 16 residues in the CDR3. Germline V lookup: CDR1 MDHEN, CDR2 SYDVKM.